This is a list of T cell receptor beta chains from one sample in a study of T cells in Graves' hyperthyroidism and ophthalmopathy. TCRdb re-analysed the multiplex PCR reads in MiXCR, keeping a single row per CDR3 protein. In the table there are roughly 740,000 distinct CDR3 sequences, over 15% of which are singletons. Material: blood. These receptors all come from a man aged 18 to 29 with Graves' hyperthyroidism. Both conserved end residues are trimmed from each CDR3. The order of the fields is V gene, J gene, CDR3 protein.

TRBV19	TRBJ2-6	ASSIGNRANVLT
TRBV10-3	TRBJ1-6	AISESAGLSSYNSPLH
TRBV5-6	TRBJ1-6	ASSLVDRDNSPLH
TRBV29-1	TRBJ1-2	SVEVPRGDYGYT
TRBV20-1	TRBJ2-1	SAMRLAYNEQF
TRBV28	TRBJ2-7	ASSSPPIGYEQY
TRBV5-6	TRBJ2-7	ASSLTGSSWEQY
TRBV4-2	TRBJ2-2	ASSQEGAGGGAGELF
TRBV12-3/TRBV12-4	TRBJ1-1	ASSLQGVNTEAF
TRBV10-2	TRBJ2-5	ASRDSAGRARETQY
TRBV7-9	TRBJ2-1	ASSLGPIASSYNEQF
TRBV5-4	TRBJ2-3	ASSWGRRTSGRAEDTQY
TRBV19	TRBJ1-4	ASSIGRTTNEKLF
TRBV28	TRBJ1-4	ASSLSRATGTISEKLF
TRBV28	TRBJ1-1	ASSPPGQGFTF
TRBV18	TRBJ2-5	ASSPNGRGETQY
TRBV24-1	TRBJ2-2	ATSDHGTGPAGELF
TRBV4-2	TRBJ1-2	ASSQTLDGVYGLS
TRBV10-3	TRBJ2-2	AISWTETGELF
TRBV6-2/TRBV6-3	TRBJ2-7	ASSPLGAYEQY
TRBV5-1	TRBJ2-7	ASSTGLVPHEQY
TRBV20-1	TRBJ2-3	ISTDRSTDTQY
TRBV19	TRBJ2-3	ASSIGDTQY
TRBV15	TRBJ2-7	ATSREQGASEQY
TRBV28	TRBJ2-5	ASTGGWETQY
TRBV12-3/TRBV12-4	TRBJ2-5	ASSLTPRGQETQY
TRBV19	TRBJ1-3	ASSISPGNTIY
TRBV20-1	TRBJ2-3	STARAGAGTDTQY
TRBV7-9	TRBJ2-2	ASSDTSMAGELF
TRBV7-8	TRBJ2-1	ASSPGDSPLEQF
TRBV2	TRBJ2-1	ASTSGTDYNEQF
TRBV5-1	TRBJ2-5	ASSFQGAAQETQY
TRBV5-4	TRBJ2-5	ASSSKTSGETQY
TRBV28	TRBJ2-2	ASSRTGTQNTGELF
TRBV28	TRBJ2-7	ASSSPGQRMWEQY
TRBV2	TRBJ2-2	ASISGTVSLRGELF
TRBV20-1	TRBJ2-3	SADGGQARSGRSTDTQY
TRBV27	TRBJ2-2	ASTVSGSGRALELF
TRBV20-1	TRBJ2-1	SAEGAGGNRYNEQF
TRBV2	TRBJ2-2	ASIRTSGGTGELF
TRBV28	TRBJ2-2	ASSIDRSGELF
TRBV27	TRBJ1-2	ASSPRSTNYGYT
TRBV27	TRBJ1-2	ASGPNYGYT
TRBV11-3	TRBJ2-1	ASSLVGGASDGNEQF
TRBV6-6	TRBJ2-2	ASSYIGTEVTGELF
TRBV12-3/TRBV12-4	TRBJ2-5	ASSPRTSGRYQETQY
TRBV7-8	TRBJ1-5	ASSPVGARSNQPQH
TRBV5-1	TRBJ2-7	ASSLSLYYEQY
TRBV28	TRBJ2-1	ASSPGGSGRHEQF
TRBV2	TRBJ2-7	ASSHPGTGVRYEQY
TRBV14	TRBJ2-1	ASSQLSGGFYNEQF
TRBV10-3	TRBJ1-5	AISGHPNQPQH
TRBV4-1	TRBJ2-7	ASSPRDSGTGGNEQY
TRBV20-1	TRBJ2-1	SARESLSSGPRSYNEQF
TRBV7-9	TRBJ2-3	ASSSGRGRTNTQY
TRBV7-6	TRBJ2-5	ASSLRQSPETQY